This T cell receptor (beta chain) comes out of a study of identical twins. TCRdb reprocessed the 5' RACE reads with MiXCR, giving one entry per CDR3 protein. This repertoire shows 450,000 or so distinct CDR3 sequences, about 14% found once; its top ten account for approximately 0.52%. This clonotype was found many times. V lost 2 bases and J 2 bases, leaving 2 bases between the germline ends. Germline lookup yields CDR1 LGHNT and CDR2 FRNRAP. This CDR3 has 12 residues. The same sample was also used in a study of yellow fever vaccine responses in identical twins.

The clonotype was recovered from a woman aged 18 to 35 in good health. The chain links TRBV12-5 to TRBJ2-3; D not resolved. Sequencing input: CD4+ T cells sorted from blood. CDR3 region: CASGLNTDTQYF. The CDR3 bases are TGTGCTAGTGGTTTGAACACAGATACGCAGTATTTT.